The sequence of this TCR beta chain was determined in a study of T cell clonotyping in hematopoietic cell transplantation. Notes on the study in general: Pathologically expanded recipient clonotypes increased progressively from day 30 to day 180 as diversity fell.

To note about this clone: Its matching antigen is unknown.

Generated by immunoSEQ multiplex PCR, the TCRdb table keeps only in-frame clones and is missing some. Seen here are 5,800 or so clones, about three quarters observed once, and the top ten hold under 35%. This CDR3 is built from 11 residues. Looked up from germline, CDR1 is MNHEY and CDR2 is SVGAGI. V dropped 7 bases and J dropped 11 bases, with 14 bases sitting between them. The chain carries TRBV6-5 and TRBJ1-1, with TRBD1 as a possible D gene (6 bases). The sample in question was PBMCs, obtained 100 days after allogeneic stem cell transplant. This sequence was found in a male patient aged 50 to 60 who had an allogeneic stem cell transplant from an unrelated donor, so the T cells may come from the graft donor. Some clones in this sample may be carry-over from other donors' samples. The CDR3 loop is CASTQGKMAFF. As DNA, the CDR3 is TGTGCCAGCACGCAGGGGAAGATGGCTTTCTTT.